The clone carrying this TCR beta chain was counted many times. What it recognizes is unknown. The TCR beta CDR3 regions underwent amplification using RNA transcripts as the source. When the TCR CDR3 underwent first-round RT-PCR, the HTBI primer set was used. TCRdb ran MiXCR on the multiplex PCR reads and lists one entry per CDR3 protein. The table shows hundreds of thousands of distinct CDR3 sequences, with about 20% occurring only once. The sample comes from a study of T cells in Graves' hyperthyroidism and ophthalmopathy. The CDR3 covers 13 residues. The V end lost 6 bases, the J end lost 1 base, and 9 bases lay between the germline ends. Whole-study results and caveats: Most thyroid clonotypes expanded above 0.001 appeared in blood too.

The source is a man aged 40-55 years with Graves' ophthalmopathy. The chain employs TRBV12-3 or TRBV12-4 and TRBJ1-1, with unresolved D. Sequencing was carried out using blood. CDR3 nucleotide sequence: TGTGCCAGCAGCTTTGGCCGGAACACTGAAGCTTTCTTT. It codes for CASSFGRNTEAFF.